Detailed here is one T cell receptor (beta chain). The antigen is undetermined. Following extraction, RNA underwent reverse transcription to cDNA, which served as the sequencing template. TCRdb keeps only in-frame clones here, not all; method: immunoSEQ multiplex PCR. The table lists around 100,000 clones, around 84% of them singletons. This specimen comes from a study of CD8+ T cells in alopecia areata. Germline CDR1 and CDR2: SGHDT and YYEEEE. The V gene lost 2 bases and the J gene lost 0 bases, with 12 bases spanning the gap. CDR3 length: 16 amino acids. Treatment meaning: oral pan-JAK inhibitor, 5-10 mg twice daily. The researchers isolated CD4+ and CD8+ T cells from PBMCs by sorting. The study's findings and limits: The study found higher clonality in lesional than normal scalp, especially in alopecia totalis/universalis. Administration of tofacitinib significantly diminished scalp clonality and expanded CD8+ clones within the top 100.

The sequence derives from a human donor with alopecia areata. This chain links TRBV5-6 with TRBJ2-4; D unresolved. Specimen: CD8+ T cells sorted from blood, collected around week 31, from a patient treated with tofacitinib. The CDR3 loop is CASSLERQLAKNIQYF. The CDR3 region has the DNA TGTGCCAGCAGCTTAGAACGGCAACTAGCCAAAAACATTCAGTACTTC.